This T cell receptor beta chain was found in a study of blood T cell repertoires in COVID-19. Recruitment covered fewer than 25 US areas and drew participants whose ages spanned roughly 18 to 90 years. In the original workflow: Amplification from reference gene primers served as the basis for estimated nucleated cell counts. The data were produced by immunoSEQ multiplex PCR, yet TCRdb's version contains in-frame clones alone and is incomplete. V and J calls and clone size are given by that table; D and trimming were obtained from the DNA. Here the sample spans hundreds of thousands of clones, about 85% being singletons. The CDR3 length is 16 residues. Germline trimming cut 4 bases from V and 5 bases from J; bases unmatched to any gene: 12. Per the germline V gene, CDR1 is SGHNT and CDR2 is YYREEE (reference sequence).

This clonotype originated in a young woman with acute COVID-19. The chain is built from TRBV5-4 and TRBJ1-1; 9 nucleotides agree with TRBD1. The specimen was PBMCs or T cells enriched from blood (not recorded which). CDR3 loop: CASSKGGQGRGTEAFF. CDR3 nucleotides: TGTGCCAGCAGCAAAGGGGGACAGGGAAGGGGGACTGAAGCTTTCTTT.